This TCR beta chain was profiled in a study of regulatory T cells in long-lasting Graves disease. About this clonotype itself: A much larger clone differs by one base, so this may be a read error.

Documented time point: newly diagnosed GD, antithyroid drugs for less than 3 months. PBMC-extracted RNA yielded the TCR library. Germline V gene lookup returns CDR1 LGHDT and CDR2 YNNKEL (reference sequence). The CDR3 extends over 16 amino acids. Building the TCR beta libraries relied on iRepertoire HTBI primers, and CDR3 regions underwent Arm-PCR. TCRdb passed the multiplex PCR reads through MiXCR, listing each CDR3 protein once. The sample carries some 410,000 distinct CDR3 sequences, roughly 15% recorded once. The same data also went into a second study, on T cells in Graves' hyperthyroidism and ophthalmopathy.

Sequencing was performed on peripheral blood mononuclear cells (PBMCs), taken at new diagnosis, from a patient treated with antithyroid drugs. The chain joins TRBV3-1 to TRBJ2-2; D perhaps matches TRBD2 (6 bases). The origin of this receptor is a woman aged 25 to 39 with Graves disease. The CDR3: CASSQEGDVLWGELLF. Written as DNA, the CDR3 is TGTGCCAGCAGCCAAGAGGGAGACGTCTTGTGGGGGGAGCTGCTTTTT.